This T cell receptor (beta chain) came from a study of monozygotic twins with inflammatory bowel disease. Study-wide results and caveats: Compared with healthy co-twins, IBD patients showed reduced TCRbeta repertoire diversity by inverse Simpson.

Used for each TCR library was 3,000 to 3,500 ng of total RNA. The UMIs carried a 6-nucleotide sample barcode, and they were added by template switching. From its re-call of the 5' RACE reads, TCRdb lists each CDR3 protein once, without DNA. The sample includes roughly 320,000 distinct CDR3 sequences. Concerning this clonotype itself: Its cognate antigen is unknown.

This CDR3 comprises 14 residues. The germline CDR1 and CDR2 sequences are LGHNA and YSLEER. The V and J genes are TRBV4-3 and TRBJ1-2; the D gene TCRdb calls, TRBD1, cannot be checked with no DNA. The material sequenced was blood. The receptor's source is a human donor with ulcerative colitis or Crohn's disease, or a healthy co-twin of an affected twin (not recorded which). This chain's CDR3 is CASSPGTGDYGYTF.